The TCR beta chain described here comes from a study of blood T cell repertoires in COVID-19. Germline loops: CDR1 SGHAT, CDR2 FQNNGV. Between the trimmed V and J ends, which lost 5 bases and 0 bases, there was a span of 11 bases. The CDR3 runs to 15 residues. In Seattle, patients joined the study during active infection and were tracked longitudinally. In the original analysis: How many nucleated cells were present was estimated from reference gene primer amplification. Clones were read by immunoSEQ multiplex PCR, and TCRdb kept only the in-frame ones, dropping some. Clone size and the V and J calls come from that table; the DNA yielded D and trimming. The sample carries roughly 120,000 clones, around 91% recorded once.

The TCR sequence derives from an older woman with COVID-19, enrolled during active disease. Sequences were obtained from peripheral blood. V usage is TRBV11-2 and J usage is TRBJ1-5; no clear D gene. The CDR3 coding sequence is TGTGCCAGCAGCCTAAACTTAAATAGCAATCAGCCCCAGCATTTT. The encoded protein is CASSLNLNSNQPQHF.